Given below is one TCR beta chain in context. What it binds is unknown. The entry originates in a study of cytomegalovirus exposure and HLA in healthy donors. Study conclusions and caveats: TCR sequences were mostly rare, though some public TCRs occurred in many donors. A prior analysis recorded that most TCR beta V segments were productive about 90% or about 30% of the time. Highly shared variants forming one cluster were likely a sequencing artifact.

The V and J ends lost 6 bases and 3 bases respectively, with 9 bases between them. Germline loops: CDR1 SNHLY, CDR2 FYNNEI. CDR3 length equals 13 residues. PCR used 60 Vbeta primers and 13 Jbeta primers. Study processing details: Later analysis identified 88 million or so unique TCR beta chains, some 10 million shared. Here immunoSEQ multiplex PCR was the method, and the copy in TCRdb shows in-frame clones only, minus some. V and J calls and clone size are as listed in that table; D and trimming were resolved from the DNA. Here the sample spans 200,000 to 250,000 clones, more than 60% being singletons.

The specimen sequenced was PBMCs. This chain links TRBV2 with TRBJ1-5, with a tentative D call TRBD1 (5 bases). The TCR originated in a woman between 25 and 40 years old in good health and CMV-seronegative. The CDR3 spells CASRDTLNQPQHF. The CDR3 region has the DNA TGTGCCAGCAGGGACACTCTCAATCAGCCCCAGCATTTT.